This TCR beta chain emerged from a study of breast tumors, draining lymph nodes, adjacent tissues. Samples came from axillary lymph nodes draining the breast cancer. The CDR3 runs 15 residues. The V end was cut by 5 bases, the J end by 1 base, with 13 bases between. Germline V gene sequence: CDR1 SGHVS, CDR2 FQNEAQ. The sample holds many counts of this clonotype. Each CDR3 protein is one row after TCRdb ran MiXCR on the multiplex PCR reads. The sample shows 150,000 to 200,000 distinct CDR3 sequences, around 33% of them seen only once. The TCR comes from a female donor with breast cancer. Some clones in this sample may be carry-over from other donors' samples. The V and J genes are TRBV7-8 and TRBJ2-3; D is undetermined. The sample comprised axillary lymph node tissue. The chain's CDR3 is CASSARWARTDTQYF. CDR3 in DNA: TGTGCCAGCAGCGCCCGATGGGCCCGCACAGATACGCAGTATTTT.